This entry lists 3 T cell receptor beta chains sequenced from one sample in a study of cytomegalovirus exposure and HLA in healthy donors (dated by TCRdb to about 2017). The protocol used for the library was the immunoSEQ multiplex PCR assay. The multiplex PCR relied on a mix of 60 forward primers for TCR Vbeta segments and 13 reverse primers for TCR Jbeta segments. Sourced from immuneACCESS, this table was stored by TCRdb with only in-frame sequences that have V and J called. A share of the clones is absent; for the studies checked, an unresolved V gene accounts for under half, and the remainder has no known explanation. The sample includes around 150,000 clones, with 60% to 85% observed a single time. Roughly 3% of the sample lies in the top ten. The source material was PBMCs. The receptors stem from a woman between 40 and 50 years old in good health and CMV-seronegative.

The CDR3 DNA is TGTGCCAGCAGCGTGGGACAGGGGGGGAATTCACCCCTCCACTTT. It specifies CASSVGQGGNSPLHF. The J gene is TRBJ1-6, the V gene TRBV9; 11 nucleotides line up with TRBD1. Germline lookup yields CDR1 SGDLS and CDR2 YYNGEE. The CDR3 length is 15 residues. J was trimmed by 7 bases and V by 2 bases; bases with no gene match: 2.

This sequence joins TRBV4-1 and TRBJ1-2; D remains unclear. V was trimmed by 4 bases and J by 2 bases, leaving 17 bases between them. Germline loops: CDR1 MGHRA, CDR2 YSYEKL. This CDR3 has 16 amino acids. In DNA form, the CDR3 reads TGCGCCAGCAGCCGGTCAAAACTGGCGGGGAACTATGGCTACACCTTC. It encodes CASSRSKLAGNYGYTF.

This sequence joins TRBV5-4 and TRBJ1-2, with a possible D match to TRBD1 (5 bases). V lost 4 bases to trimming and J lost 7 bases, with 20 bases between them. Germline V gene lookup returns CDR1 SGHNT and CDR2 YYREEE (reference sequence). The CDR3 length is 15 residues. The CDR3 region is CASSLAGGNFGGYTF. In DNA, the CDR3 is TGTGCCAGCAGCCTGGCCGGGGGTAATTTCGGTGGCTACACCTTC.